This paragraph covers one T cell receptor beta chain sequence. Its antigen has not been determined. The input lacks base qualities; no much larger clone sits a single base away. This sample is drawn from a study of blood T cell repertoires in COVID-19 (dated by TCRdb to between 2020 and 2021). Describing the broader study: The collaborator samples originated in the United States, Italy and Spain and spanned the acute and convalescent phases of COVID-19. Where available, HLA class I and class II types were obtained from metadata supplied by the sample provider rather than from assay-based typing. Nearly every sample came with metadata listing a de-identified subject ID, COVID-19 status, age in years and sex. The samples were drawn from the first 160 participants of the ongoing ImmuneRACE study and from about 1,200 subjects provided by 6 global collaborators. The repertoires were released in a freely available public database intended as a resource for research on the immune response to SARS-CoV-2. The prospective study material was composed of cDNA or gDNA derived from T cells, B-cell-depleted T cells, or PBMCs. Subjects who had been exposed to COVID-19, were actively infected with it, or had recovered from it provided the deeply sampled blood TCRbeta repertoires that made up the dataset.

Collaborating institutions collected whole blood in K2EDTA tubes following their own protocols. For TCRbeta analysis, collaborators shipped samples in one of three forms: frozen whole blood, isolated PBMCs, or DNA extracted from either of those sample types. The V end loses 3 bases and the J end loses 4 bases, and a stretch of 11 bases separates them. Its CDR3 holds 14 amino acids, cysteine through phenylalanine. Left in the record is the CDR3 DNA by itself, 42 bases read in frame from the first base. CDR1 and CDR2 were assigned from the germline V gene as SGHDT and YYEEEE. What the research found in general, with its limitations: The quantity of clinical and demographic metadata differed by source and by participant and was supplied without curation.

TCRbeta CDR3 regions were amplified from genomic DNA using the immunoSEQ Assay, a bias-controlled multiplex PCR. The authors' pipeline ran thus. Nucleated cell counts per sample were estimated from amplification of reference gene primers within the assay. To quantify the absolute abundance of each unique TCRbeta CDR3 rearrangement, sequence reads were collapsed and filtered. For each sample, productive Simpson clonality was calculated as the square root of Simpson's diversity index across productive rearrangements. Entries here come from immuneACCESS through TCRdb and include only in-frame sequences with V and J called. Some clones fail to appear in such tables; in the studies checked, an unresolved V gene covers under half of the shortfall, and the cause of the remainder is unknown. V, J and clone size are taken as reported in that table, and D and trimming were inferred from the DNA itself. This sample holds approximately 220,000 clones; roughly 82% were observed only once. About 4.8% of the sample is held by the ten biggest clonotypes.

The V and J segments used are TRBV5-6 and TRBJ1-5; the D segment could be TRBD1, given 5 matching bases. The sequenced sample was peripheral blood. The origin of this receptor is a woman aged 70 to 79 with acute or convalescent COVID-19. The DNA is as follows: TGTGCCAGCAGCTCGACAGTGGGGAATCAGCCCCAGCATTTT. It specifies CASSSTVGNQPQHF.